These T cell receptor beta chains were read from a single sample in a study of CD8 T cells in Susac syndrome. TCRdb re-called the immunoSEQ multiplex PCR reads with MiXCR, one entry per CDR3 protein. The table records fewer than 150,000 distinct CDR3 sequences, more than 85% of them present only once. The specimen sequenced was CD8+ T cells from PBMCs. These receptors all come from a human donor with Susac syndrome. The CDR3 runs from the conserved cysteine through the conserved F or W. The D gene is left open where the match is weak. Only some rows state a clone size, as once, few, many or a class for expanded clones.

D	V	size	J	CDR3	DNA
-	TRBV6-1	once	TRBJ1-5	CASRDLNQPQHF	TGTGCCAGCAGGGACCTGAATCAACCCCAGCATTTT
-	TRBV20-1	-	TRBJ1-1	CSASRGRTEAFF	TGCAGTGCTAGTAGAGGGAGAACTGAAGCTTTCTTT
-	TRBV5-1	-	TRBJ2-1	CASRGADLHEQFF	TGCGCCAGCCGGGGGGCAGATTTGCATGAGCAGTTCTTC
-	TRBV5-1	-	TRBJ1-3	CASSLVAVPSGNTIYF	TGCGCCAGCAGCTTGGTAGCGGTTCCCTCTGGAAACACCATATATTTT
-	TRBV20-1	-	TRBJ1-1	CSARVRLEGTEAFF	TGCAGTGCTAGAGTGCGCTTAGAGGGCACTGAAGCTTTCTTT
-	TRBV9	-	TRBJ2-5	CASSAKGGRGQETQYF	TGTGCCAGCAGCGCTAAGGGGGGGAGGGGCCAAGAGACCCAGTACTTC
-	TRBV13	-	TRBJ1-1	CASSLGRGRGNTEAFF	TGTGCCAGCAGCTTAGGCCGGGGGAGGGGGAACACTGAAGCTTTCTTT
-	TRBV12-3/TRBV12-4	-	TRBJ2-1	CASRPGHLSGEQFF	TGTGCCAGCAGACCGGGACACCTCTCTGGGGAGCAGTTCTTC
TRBD2	TRBV27	-	TRBJ2-7	CASSSPPSGRAYEQYF	TGTGCCAGCAGTTCCCCGCCTAGCGGGAGAGCCTACGAGCAGTACTTC
TRBD2	TRBV6-4	few	TRBJ2-1	CATSGSYNEQFF	TGTGCCACTAGCGGGAGTTACAATGAGCAGTTCTTC
TRBD1	TRBV29-1	-	TRBJ1-2	CSVDRGAWGGQGYTF	TGCAGCGTTGATCGTGGGGCCTGGGGGGGACAGGGGTACACCTTC
-	TRBV20-1	-	TRBJ2-1	CSARFYNEQFF	TGCAGTGCTAGATTCTACAATGAGCAGTTCTTC
-	TRBV10-3	-	TRBJ2-3	CAISPGDRPDLYF	TGTGCCATCAGCCCGGGCGACCGACCAGATCTGTATTTT
TRBD1	TRBV18	-	TRBJ2-1	CASRAGQGDYNEQFF	TGTGCCAGCCGGGCCGGACAGGGGGACTACAATGAGCAGTTCTTC